These 2 T cell receptor beta chains were all obtained from the same sample, sequenced in a study of T cells after yellow fever vaccination (dated by TCRdb to the late 2010s). In the paper's terms, the treatment or condition label means: live attenuated yellow fever vaccine strain. The receptor library was made with 5' RACE. Sequencing instrument: Illumina HiSeq 2500. TCRdb ran its own pipeline on the public reads, namely fastp trimming at Q25 and MiXCR clone calling, and kept in-frame beta chains. Entries are consolidated by CDR3 protein sequence, retaining the most common genes and DNA. For this sample there are some 80,000 distinct CDR3 sequences; about 14% appear just once. Around 23% of the sample comes from the top ten. The source material was CD8+ T cells not binding an NS4B(214-222) dextramer, sorted from PBMCs, sampled about 21 days after the first yellow fever vaccination. The sample's cell subset or site label is to be understood as: NS4B epitope dextramer-negative CD8 T cells. The receptors stem from a man aged 18 to 30 who received the YFV17D yellow fever vaccine.

This clonotype was detected only a few times. This chain connects TRBV12-3 or TRBV12-4 to TRBJ2-7; D not certain. V was trimmed by 2 bases and J by 2 bases, leaving 10 bases between them. The CDR3 is 14 residues long. This CDR3 reads CASSLKHLPYEQYF. The CDR3 region has the DNA TGTGCCAGCAGTTTAAAACACCTCCCCTACGAGCAGTACTTC.

This clonotype showed up many times. The chain combines TRBV28 with TRBJ2-4; 7 bases align to TRBD1. The germline gives CDR1 MDHEN, CDR2 SYDVKM. V shed 6 bases, J shed 15 bases, and the junction held 8 bases outside the gene matches. The CDR3 sequence is 11 residues long. This chain's CDR3 is CASRAPTGLYF. CDR3 bases: TGTGCCAGCAGGGCTCCGACAGGGTTGTACTTC.